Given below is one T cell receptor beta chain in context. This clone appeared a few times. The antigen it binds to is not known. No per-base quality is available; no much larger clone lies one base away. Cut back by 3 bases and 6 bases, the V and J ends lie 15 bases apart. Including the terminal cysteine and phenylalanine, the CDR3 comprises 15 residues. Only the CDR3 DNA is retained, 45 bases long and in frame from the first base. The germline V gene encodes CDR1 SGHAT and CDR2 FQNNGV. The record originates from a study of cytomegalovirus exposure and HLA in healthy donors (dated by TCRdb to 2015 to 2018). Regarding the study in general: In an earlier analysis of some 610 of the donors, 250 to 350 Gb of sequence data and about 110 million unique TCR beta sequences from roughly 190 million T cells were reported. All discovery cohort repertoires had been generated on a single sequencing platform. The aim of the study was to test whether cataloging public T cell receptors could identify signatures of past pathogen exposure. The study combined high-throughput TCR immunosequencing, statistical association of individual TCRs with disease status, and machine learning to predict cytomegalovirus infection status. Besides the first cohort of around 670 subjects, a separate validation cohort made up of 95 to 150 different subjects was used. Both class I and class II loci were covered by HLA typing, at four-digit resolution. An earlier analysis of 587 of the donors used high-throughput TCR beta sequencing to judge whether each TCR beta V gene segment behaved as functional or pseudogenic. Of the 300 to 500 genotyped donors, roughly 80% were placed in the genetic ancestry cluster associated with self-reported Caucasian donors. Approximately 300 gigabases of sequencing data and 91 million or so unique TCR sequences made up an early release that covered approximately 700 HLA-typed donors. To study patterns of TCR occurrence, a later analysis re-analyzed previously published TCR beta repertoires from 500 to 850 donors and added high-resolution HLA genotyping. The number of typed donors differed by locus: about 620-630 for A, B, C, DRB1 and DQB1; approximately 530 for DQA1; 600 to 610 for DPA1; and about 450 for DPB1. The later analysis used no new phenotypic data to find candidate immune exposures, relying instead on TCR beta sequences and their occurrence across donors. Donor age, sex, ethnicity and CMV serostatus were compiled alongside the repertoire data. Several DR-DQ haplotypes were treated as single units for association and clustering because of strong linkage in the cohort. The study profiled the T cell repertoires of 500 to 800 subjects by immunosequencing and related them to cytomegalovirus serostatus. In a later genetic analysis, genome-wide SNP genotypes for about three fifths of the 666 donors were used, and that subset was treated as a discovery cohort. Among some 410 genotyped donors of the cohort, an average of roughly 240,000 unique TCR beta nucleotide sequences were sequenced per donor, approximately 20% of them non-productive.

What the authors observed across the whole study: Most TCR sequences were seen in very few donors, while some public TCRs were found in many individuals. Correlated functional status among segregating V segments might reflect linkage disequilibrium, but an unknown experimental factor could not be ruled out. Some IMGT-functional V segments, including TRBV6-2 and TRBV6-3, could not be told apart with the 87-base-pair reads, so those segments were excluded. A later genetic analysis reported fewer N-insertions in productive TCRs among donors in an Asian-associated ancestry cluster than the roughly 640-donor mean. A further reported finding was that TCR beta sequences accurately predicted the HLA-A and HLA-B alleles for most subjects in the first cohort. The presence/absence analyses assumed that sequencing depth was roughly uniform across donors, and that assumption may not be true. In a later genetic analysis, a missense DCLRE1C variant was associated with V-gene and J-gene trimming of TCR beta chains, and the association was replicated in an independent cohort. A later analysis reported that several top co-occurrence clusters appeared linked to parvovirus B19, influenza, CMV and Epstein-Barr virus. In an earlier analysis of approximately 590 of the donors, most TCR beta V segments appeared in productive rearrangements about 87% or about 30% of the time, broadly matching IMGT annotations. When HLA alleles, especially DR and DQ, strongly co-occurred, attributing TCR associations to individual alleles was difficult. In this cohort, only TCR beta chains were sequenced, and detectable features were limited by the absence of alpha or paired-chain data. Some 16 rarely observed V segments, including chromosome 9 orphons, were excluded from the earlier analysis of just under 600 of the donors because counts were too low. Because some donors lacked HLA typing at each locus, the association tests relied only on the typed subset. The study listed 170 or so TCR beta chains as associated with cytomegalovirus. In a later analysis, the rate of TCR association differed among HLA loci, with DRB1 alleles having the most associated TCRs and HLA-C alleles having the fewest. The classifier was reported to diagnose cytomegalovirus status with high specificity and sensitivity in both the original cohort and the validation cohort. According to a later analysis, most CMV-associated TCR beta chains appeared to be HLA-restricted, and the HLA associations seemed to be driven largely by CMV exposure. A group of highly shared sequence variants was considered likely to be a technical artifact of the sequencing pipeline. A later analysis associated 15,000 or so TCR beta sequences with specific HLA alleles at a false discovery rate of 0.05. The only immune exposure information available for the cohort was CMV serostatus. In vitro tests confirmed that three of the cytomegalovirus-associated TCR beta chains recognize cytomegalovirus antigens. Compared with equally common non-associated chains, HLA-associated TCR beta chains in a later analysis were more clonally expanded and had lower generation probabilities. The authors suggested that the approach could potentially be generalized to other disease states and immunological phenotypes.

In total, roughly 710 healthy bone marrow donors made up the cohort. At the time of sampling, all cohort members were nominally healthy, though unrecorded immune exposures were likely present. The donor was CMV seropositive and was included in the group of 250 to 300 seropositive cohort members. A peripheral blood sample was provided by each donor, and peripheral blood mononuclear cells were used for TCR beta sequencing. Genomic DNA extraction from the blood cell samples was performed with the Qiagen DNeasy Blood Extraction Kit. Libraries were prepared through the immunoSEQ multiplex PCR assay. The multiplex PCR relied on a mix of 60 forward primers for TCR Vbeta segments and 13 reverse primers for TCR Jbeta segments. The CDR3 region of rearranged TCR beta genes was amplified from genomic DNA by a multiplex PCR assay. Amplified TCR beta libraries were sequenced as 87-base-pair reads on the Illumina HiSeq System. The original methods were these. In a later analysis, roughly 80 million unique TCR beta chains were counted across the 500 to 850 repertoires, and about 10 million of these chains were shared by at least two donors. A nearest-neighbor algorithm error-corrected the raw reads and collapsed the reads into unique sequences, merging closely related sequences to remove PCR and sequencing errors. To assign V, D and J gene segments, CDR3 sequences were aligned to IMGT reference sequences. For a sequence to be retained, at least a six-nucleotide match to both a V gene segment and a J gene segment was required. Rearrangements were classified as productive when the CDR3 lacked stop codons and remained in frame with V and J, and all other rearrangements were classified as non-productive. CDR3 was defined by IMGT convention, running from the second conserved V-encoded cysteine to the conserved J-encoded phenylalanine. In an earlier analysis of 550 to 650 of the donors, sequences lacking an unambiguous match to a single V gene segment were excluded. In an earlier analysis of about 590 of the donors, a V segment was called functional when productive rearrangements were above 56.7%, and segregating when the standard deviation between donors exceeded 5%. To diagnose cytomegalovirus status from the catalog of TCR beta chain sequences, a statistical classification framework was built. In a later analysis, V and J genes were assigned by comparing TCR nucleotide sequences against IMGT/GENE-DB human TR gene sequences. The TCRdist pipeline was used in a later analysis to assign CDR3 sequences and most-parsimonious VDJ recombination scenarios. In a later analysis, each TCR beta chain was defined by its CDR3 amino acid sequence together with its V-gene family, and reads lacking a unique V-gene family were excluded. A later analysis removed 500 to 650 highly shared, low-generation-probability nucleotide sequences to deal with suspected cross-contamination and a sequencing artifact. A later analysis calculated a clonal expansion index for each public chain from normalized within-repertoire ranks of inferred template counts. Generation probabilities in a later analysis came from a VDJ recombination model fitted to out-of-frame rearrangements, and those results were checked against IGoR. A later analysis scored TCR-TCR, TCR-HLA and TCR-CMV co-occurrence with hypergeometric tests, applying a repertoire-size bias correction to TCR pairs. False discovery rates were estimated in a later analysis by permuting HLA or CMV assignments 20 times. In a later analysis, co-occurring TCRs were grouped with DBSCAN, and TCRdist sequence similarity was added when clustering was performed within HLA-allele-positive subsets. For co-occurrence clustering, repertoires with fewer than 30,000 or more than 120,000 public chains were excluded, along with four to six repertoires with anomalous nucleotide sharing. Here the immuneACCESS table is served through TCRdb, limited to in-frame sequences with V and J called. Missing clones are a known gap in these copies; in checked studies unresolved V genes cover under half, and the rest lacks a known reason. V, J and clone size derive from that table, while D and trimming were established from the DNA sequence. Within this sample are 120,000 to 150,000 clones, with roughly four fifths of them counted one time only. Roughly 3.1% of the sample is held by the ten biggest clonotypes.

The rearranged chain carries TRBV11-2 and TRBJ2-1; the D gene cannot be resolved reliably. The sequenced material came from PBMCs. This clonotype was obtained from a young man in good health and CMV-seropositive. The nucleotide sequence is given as TGTGCCAGCAGCTTGCCAGGCTTAGGTACCAATGAGCAGTTCTTC. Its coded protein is CASSLPGLGTNEQFF.